A selection of T cell receptor beta chains follows, all from one sample in a study of CD8 T cells in Susac syndrome. TCRdb recomputed calls from the immunoSEQ multiplex PCR reads with MiXCR, one row per CDR3 protein. Among about 140,000 distinct CDR3 sequences listed, around 94% were seen once. The specimen was CD8+ T cells from PBMCs. The receptor set was obtained from a human donor in good health. CDR3s leave out the opening cysteine and the closing phenylalanine or tryptophan. The D gene is left open where the match is weak.

J gene	D gene	V gene	CDR3 protein
TRBJ2-2	NA	TRBV27	ASSLTPPPGELF
TRBJ2-5	TRBD2	TRBV6-1	ASDEPGLAGGVAETQY
TRBJ2-2	NA	TRBV29-1	SVLTTGELF
TRBJ2-2	TRBD1	TRBV7-9	ASSWDRDTGELF
TRBJ2-2	NA	TRBV29-1	SVQDGNTGELF
TRBJ2-7	NA	TRBV9	ASSVGGTYEQY
TRBJ2-2	TRBD2	TRBV29-1	SVEISGRARTGELF
TRBJ2-1	NA	TRBV9	ASSVGLPEYNEQF
TRBJ2-7	NA	TRBV28	ASRVQGPYEQY
TRBJ1-2	NA	TRBV12-3/TRBV12-4	ASSLSGNYGYT
TRBJ2-2	NA	TRBV30	ACPDEGTGELF
TRBJ2-5	NA	TRBV24-1	ATSDITGTREETQY
TRBJ2-1	TRBD2	TRBV12-3/TRBV12-4	ASSPLGLAGDEQF
TRBJ1-5	NA	TRBV4-1	ASSQAGTSISNQPQH
TRBJ1-1	NA	TRBV2	ASSDTGRTEAF
TRBJ2-1	TRBD2	TRBV29-1	SVEATSVYNEQF
TRBJ2-1	NA	TRBV4-3	ASSEVLSSYNEQF
TRBJ2-7	NA	TRBV29-1	SVDGANSYEQY
TRBJ2-1	NA	TRBV27	ASSAGPPEQF
TRBJ1-1	NA	TRBV11-2	ASSLVYSSTEAF
TRBJ1-2	NA	TRBV6-5	ASSLLDDYGYT
TRBJ2-2	NA	TRBV15	ATSRGGAGELF